Listed below are T cell receptor beta chains from one sample, sequenced in a study of blood T cell repertoires in COVID-19. TCRdb's copy holds only in-frame clones and misses some; the assay was immunoSEQ multiplex PCR. The table has tens of thousands of clones, roughly 88% seen once. Sequencing used peripheral blood. These receptors were collected from a man in his 60s with acute or convalescent COVID-19. Each CDR3 is given with its conserved first and last residue. A D gene is named only where the DNA matches it firmly. Some rows have no size entry. The others give once, few or many, or a class for an expanded clone.

J: TRBJ2-7; size: NA; V: TRBV6-5; D: NA; CDR3: CASRPLGASYEQYF; DNA: TGTGCCAGCAGACCCCTGGGAGCCTCCTACGAGCAGTACTTC
J: TRBJ2-5; size: NA; V: TRBV24-1; D: NA; CDR3: CATSDLKGFQETQYF; DNA: TGTGCCACCAGTGATTTAAAGGGGTTCCAAGAGACCCAGTACTTC
J: TRBJ1-2; size: NA; V: TRBV28; D: TRBD1; CDR3: CASRPMDRGRGGYGYTF; DNA: TGTGCCAGCAGACCAATGGACAGGGGGCGCGGTGGCTATGGCTACACCTTC
J: TRBJ2-5; size: NA; V: TRBV4-1; D: TRBD2; CDR3: CASSMGLAGGRETQYF; DNA: TGCGCCAGCAGCATGGGACTAGCGGGAGGACGGGAGACCCAGTACTTC
J: TRBJ2-2; size: NA; V: TRBV27; D: TRBD2; CDR3: CASSLGSGRETGELFF; DNA: TGTGCCAGCAGTTTGGGCAGCGGGAGAGAAACCGGGGAGCTGTTTTTT
J: TRBJ2-7; size: NA; V: TRBV10-2; D: NA; CDR3: CAFSAGGTPYEQYF; DNA: TGCGCCTTTTCAGCTGGGGGGACCCCCTACGAGCAGTACTTC
J: TRBJ2-1; size: NA; V: TRBV6-6; D: TRBD2; CDR3: CASSPRASGSGGEQFF; DNA: TGTGCCAGCAGTCCCCGCGCTAGCGGGAGTGGCGGTGAGCAGTTCTTC
J: TRBJ2-1; size: NA; V: TRBV6-5; D: TRBD2; CDR3: CASSSQAGDNNEQFF; DNA: TGTGCCAGCAGCTCACAAGCGGGAGACAACAATGAGCAGTTCTTC
J: TRBJ2-7; size: NA; V: TRBV20-1; D: TRBD2; CDR3: CSAPGGDEQYF; DNA: TGCAGTGCCCCGGGGGGGGACGAGCAGTACTTC
J: TRBJ1-2; size: NA; V: TRBV28; D: TRBD1; CDR3: CASSLGGRGMGGYTF; DNA: TGTGCCAGCAGTTTAGGCGGCAGGGGGATGGGGGGCTACACCTTC
J: TRBJ1-6; size: few; V: TRBV3-1/TRBV3-2; D: NA; CDR3: CASRRSYRDRDSPLHF; DNA: TGTGCCAGCAGACGGTCCTACAGGGACCGGGATTCACCCCTCCACTTT
J: TRBJ1-2; size: once; V: TRBV20-1; D: NA; CDR3: CSATQGRGYTF; DNA: TGCAGTGCTACACAGGGTAGGGGCTACACCTTC
J: TRBJ2-3; size: NA; V: TRBV25-1; D: TRBD2; CDR3: CASKTSGTTDTQYF; DNA: TGTGCCAGTAAGACTAGCGGGACCACAGATACGCAGTATTTT
J: TRBJ1-1; size: NA; V: TRBV28; D: NA; CDR3: CASSSFRENTEAFF; DNA: TGTGCCAGCAGTTCCTTCAGGGAGAACACTGAAGCTTTCTTT
J: TRBJ2-4; size: NA; V: TRBV6-5; D: TRBD1; CDR3: CASSYRTGLAKNIQYF; DNA: TGTGCCAGCAGTTATCGGACAGGGCTAGCCAAAAACATTCAGTACTTC
J: TRBJ1-1; size: NA; V: TRBV19; D: NA; CDR3: CASSHQGNTEAFF; DNA: TGTGCCAGTAGTCATCAGGGCAACACTGAAGCTTTCTTT
J: TRBJ2-7; size: NA; V: TRBV7-9; D: TRBD2; CDR3: CASSPGTSGTVSYEQYF; DNA: TGTGCCAGCAGCCCGGGGACTAGCGGGACCGTCTCCTACGAGCAGTACTTC
J: TRBJ2-7; size: NA; V: TRBV18; D: NA; CDR3: CASSPSARVGEQYF; DNA: TGTGCCAGCTCACCATCAGCCAGGGTGGGGGAGCAGTACTTC
J: TRBJ2-7; size: NA; V: TRBV7-8; D: TRBD2; CDR3: CASSLNRASGRRYEQYF; DNA: TGTGCCAGCAGCTTAAACCGGGCTAGCGGGAGAAGATACGAGCAGTACTTC
J: TRBJ2-5; size: once; V: TRBV7-3; D: TRBD1; CDR3: CASSSTGGSGETQYF; DNA: TGTGCCAGCAGCTCAACAGGGGGAAGCGGAGAGACCCAGTACTTC
J: TRBJ1-4; size: NA; V: TRBV4-1; D: NA; CDR3: CASSQVENSNEKLFF; DNA: TGCGCCAGCAGCCAAGTAGAGAATTCAAATGAAAAACTGTTTTTT
J: TRBJ2-3; size: NA; V: TRBV7-7; D: NA; CDR3: CASSLAYSTDTQYF; DNA: TGTGCTAGCAGCTTAGCTTATAGCACAGATACGCAGTATTTT
J: TRBJ2-2; size: NA; V: TRBV6-5; D: NA; CDR3: CASSISVTGELFF; DNA: TGTGCCAGCAGTATCAGCGTCACCGGGGAGCTGTTTTTT
J: TRBJ1-6; size: NA; V: TRBV2; D: TRBD1; CDR3: CASSSKRQGTEYLHF; DNA: TGTGCCAGCAGTTCTAAAAGGCAGGGGACAGAGTACCTCCACTTT
J: TRBJ2-5; size: NA; V: TRBV29-1; D: NA; CDR3: CSVVGREETQYF; DNA: TGCAGCGTTGTGGGCCGCGAAGAGACCCAGTACTTC
J: TRBJ2-7; size: few; V: TRBV10-3; D: NA; CDR3: CAISELATQSSYEQYF; DNA: TGTGCCATCAGTGAGCTAGCGACTCAGAGCTCCTACGAGCAGTACTTC
J: TRBJ2-7; size: few; V: TRBV7-9; D: TRBD2; CDR3: CASSLDGPSGRAEQYF; DNA: TGTGCCAGCAGCTTAGACGGTCCTAGCGGGAGGGCCGAGCAGTACTTC